The 11 T cell receptor beta chains in this list originate from one sample, sequenced in a study of tumor and adjacent non-tumor tissue in lung cancer. No cell sorting was done before RNA was extracted from the tissue. Three rounds of nested PCR, following a modified ARM-PCR protocol, produced the TCRbeta library. One entry per CDR3 protein results from TCRdb running MiXCR on the multiplex PCR reads. The data contain around 210,000 distinct CDR3 sequences, 71% of them seen just once; the ten biggest clones take up 25%. The specimen sequenced was lung tumor tissue. All receptors come from a man aged 55-75 years with non-small cell lung cancer.

Comment on this clonotype: Mismatch with germline at one junction end may stem from a read error. The gene calls are TRBV11-3 and TRBJ2-5, with TRBD2 matching 8 bases. The CDR3 contains 15 residues. Germline CDR1 and CDR2: SGHNT and YENEEA. CDR3: CAGSTGTRIQETQYF. The CDR3 nucleotides read TGTGCCGGCAGTACCGGGACTAGAATACAAGAGACCCAGTACTTC.

The rearrangement links TRBV6-5 to TRBJ2-5; D is unresolved. Trimming removed 9 bases at V and 9 bases at J, with 23 bases between. The CDR3 consists of 14 residues. The V gene's germline CDR1 is MNHEY and CDR2 SVGAGI. CDR3 DNA: TGTGCCAGGAGTGATACCGTGACCGCGTGGGCCCAGTACTTC. It specifies CARSDTVTAWAQYF.

CDR3 DNA: TGCAGCGTCGGCACCCTGGGGACCGGGGAGCTGTTTTTT. Amino acids: CSVGTLGTGELFF. V gene TRBV29-1 combines with J gene TRBJ2-2; D is ambiguous. Germline CDR1 and CDR2: SQVTM and ANQGSEA. CDR3 length: 13 residues. The V gene lost 6 bases and the J gene lost 5 bases, with 13 bases spanning the gap.

Comment on this clonotype: The CDR3 carries no conserved terminal phenylalanine or tryptophan, so it likely arises from a read error. The gene calls are TRBV11-1 and TRBJ2-1; 13 bases are shared with TRBD2. V lost 9 bases to trimming and J lost 5 bases; unmatched junction nucleotides: 13. The germline gives CDR1 SGHAT, CDR2 FQDESV (reference sequence). This CDR3 has 17 residues. Here the CDR3 reads CASRLSRLAGGNNEQFI. CDR3 bases: TGTGCCAGTAGGTTATCTCGACTAGCGGGAGGCAACAATGAGCAGTTCATC.

In regard to this clonotype: No conserved phenylalanine or tryptophan ends this CDR3, so it is likely a read error. The DNA is left out, because the CDR3 cannot be placed on it with certainty; the CDR3 is given as TCRdb lists it. The V and J genes are TRBV29-1 and TRBJ1-1. The CDR3 extends over 12 residues, inclusive of both ends. Germline V CDR1 and CDR2: SQVTM, ANQGSEA. The CDR3 reads CSVEGGSSEGFS.

Notes on this clonotype: With a much larger clone just one base away, this may be a read error. CDR3 residues: CASNSSGTATGELFF. In DNA, the CDR3 is TGTGCCAGCAATTCGTCTGGGACAGCGACCGGGGAGCTGTTTTTT. The chain recombines TRBV6-5 with TRBJ2-2; 7 bases fit TRBD1. V lost 7 bases and J lost 5; bases outside the gene matches: 10. The germline gives CDR1 MNHEY, CDR2 SVGAGI. This CDR3 has 15 residues.

This clonotype appeared a few times. V gene TRBV6-1 combines with J gene TRBJ2-2, with TRBD1 as a possible D gene (6 bases). The V gene lost 3 bases and the J gene lost 4 bases, with 12 bases spanning the gap. The CDR3 totals 15 residues. Looked up from germline, CDR1 is MNHNS and CDR2 is SASEGT. CDR3 residues: CASSELGQITGELFF. The CDR3, as DNA: TGTGCCAGCAGTGAGCTTGGACAGATCACCGGGGAGCTGTTTTTT.

About this clonotype: One end of the junction varies from germline; a read error may be responsible. V gene TRBV4-1 combines with J gene TRBJ2-2; D is unclear. This CDR3 has 17 amino acids. Germline CDR1 is MGHRA and CDR2 is YSYEKL. DNA of the CDR3: TGCGCCAGCGGCCAGCCGACATCACAGACCAACACCGGGGAGCTGTTTTTT. This translates into CASGQPTSQTNTGELFF.

As to this clonotype: Possible read error: a much larger clone is one base away. The rearrangement joins TRBV12-5 to TRBJ2-3; 7 bases align to TRBD1. In germline, CDR1 is LGHNT, CDR2 FRNRAP. Trimming at V came to 11 bases and at J to 5 bases, leaving 19 bases not matched to a gene. CDR3 length: 16 amino acids. CDR3 sequence: CAGDAGTARALDTQYF. CDR3 DNA: TGTGCTGGTGATGCCGGGACAGCCCGGGCATTAGATACGCAGTATTTT. Variable domain in full (rest from reference TRBV12-5 and TRBJ2-3): DARVTQTPRHKVTEMGQEVTMRCQPILGHNTVFWYRQTMMQGLELLAYFRNRAPLDDSGMPKDRFSAEMPDATLATLKIQPSEPRDSAVYFCAGDAGTARALDTQYFGPGTRLTVL.

Comment on this clonotype: A read error may explain this, as a much larger clone is one base away. V usage is TRBV20-1 and J usage is TRBJ2-7; D is possibly TRBD2 (5 bases). The CDR3 spans 15 residues. The germline V gene has CDR1 DFQATT and CDR2 SNEGSKA (reference sequence). This CDR3 is CSARGGSADTYKQYF. CDR3 sequence (DNA): TGCAGTGCTAGAGGGGGTAGCGCAGACACCTACAAGCAGTACTTC.

Note on this clonotype: With a much larger clone just one base away, this may be a read error. Because the CDR3 is missing its conserved closing phenylalanine or tryptophan, this is likely a read error. This chain links TRBV20-1 with TRBJ1-4; 8 nucleotides agree with TRBD1. Losses at the gene ends were 6 bases for V and 7 bases for J; bases not matched to a gene: 7. Germline loops: CDR1 DFQATT, CDR2 SNEGSKA (reference sequence). The CDR3 length is 13 residues. The CDR3 DNA reads TGCAGTGCGCAGGACAGGGCTAGTGAAAAACTGTTTATT. This sequence encodes CSAQDRASEKLFI.